This record looks at one TCR beta chain sequence and its context. Its cognate antigen is unknown. The germline V gene encodes CDR1 LNHNV and CDR2 YYDKDF (reference sequence). The CDR3 is 16 amino acids. The germline V and J ends were trimmed by 1 base and 4 bases, with 16 bases remaining between them. This entry is derived from a study of T cell responses to AZD1222 COVID-19 vaccine. Findings and caveats of the study: Increased Spike-specific TCR breadth and depth were observed after two AZD1222 doses. The reported proportion of spike-specific TCRs targeting unmutated variant regions was nearly half. No repertoire was sampled before or during the peak T cell response, only after it. Only a handful of individuals given AZD1222 were seropositive at baseline.

Method: immunoSEQ multiplex PCR; TCRdb's copy keeps in-frame clones and lacks some. The data hold more than 140,000 clones, with 88% observed a single time. V usage is TRBV15 and J usage is TRBJ2-5; the D call may be TRBD1 or TRBD2 (5 bases each). This sequence was found in an adult in good health. The sequenced sample was peripheral blood, obtained on day 0 of MenACWY control vaccination. DNA of the CDR3: TGTGCCACCAGCAGAGCAGGTGGGGGACGAGGAGAGACCCAGTACTTC. It encodes CATSRAGGGRGETQYF.